This is a list of T cell receptor beta chains from one sample in a study of OX40 agonist ivuxolimab in advanced cancers. The protocol was immunoSEQ multiplex PCR, while the TCRdb copy is restricted to in-frame clones and leaves out a portion. This table has around 76,000 clones, roughly 84% appearing once. The source material was CD4+ or CD8+ T cells sorted from blood, sampled in a trial of the OX40 agonist ivuxolimab. Receptors originate from an adult with an advanced solid tumor such as melanoma, head and neck, liver or kidney cancer. Both conserved end residues are part of each CDR3. Fields, in order: V gene, J gene, CDR3 protein.

V gene: TRBV6-5
J gene: TRBJ2-1
CDR3 protein: CASSYSYSHEQFF

V gene: TRBV6-4
J gene: TRBJ1-2
CDR3 protein: CASSMDSSYGYTF

V gene: TRBV4-1
J gene: TRBJ1-2
CDR3 protein: CASSQVDPAGGYTF

V gene: TRBV14
J gene: TRBJ1-3
CDR3 protein: CASSPVGGSGNTIYF

V gene: TRBV11-3
J gene: TRBJ2-2
CDR3 protein: CASSFSQGNGELFF

V gene: TRBV18
J gene: TRBJ1-2
CDR3 protein: CASSGTADYGYTF

V gene: TRBV19
J gene: TRBJ1-1
CDR3 protein: CASSIGPLSEAFF

V gene: TRBV11-2
J gene: TRBJ1-1
CDR3 protein: CASSLAGGLFTEAFF

V gene: TRBV7-2
J gene: TRBJ1-2
CDR3 protein: CASSLLFGVGYTF

V gene: TRBV7-2
J gene: TRBJ1-1
CDR3 protein: CASSRPTKNTEAFF

V gene: TRBV7-2
J gene: TRBJ2-7
CDR3 protein: CASSLAPLAGGYYEQYF

V gene: TRBV4-1
J gene: TRBJ2-3
CDR3 protein: CASSRGGAGTDTQYF

V gene: TRBV11-2
J gene: TRBJ2-5
CDR3 protein: CASSLAPSQETQYF

V gene: TRBV19
J gene: TRBJ2-7
CDR3 protein: CAVTSSSYEQYF

V gene: TRBV14
J gene: TRBJ1-2
CDR3 protein: CASSTNYGYTF

V gene: TRBV29-1
J gene: TRBJ1-1
CDR3 protein: CSVEQQGAEDTEAFF